This TCR beta chain was sequenced for a study of blood T cell repertoires in COVID-19 (dated by TCRdb to the early 2020s). Regarding the research as a whole: Samples from collaborators originated in the United States, Italy and Spain and spanned both the acute and convalescent phases of COVID-19. The material from the prospective study consisted of cDNA or gDNA derived from T cells, B-cell-depleted T cells, or PBMCs. Subjects who had been exposed to COVID-19, were actively infected with it, or had recovered from it provided the deeply sampled blood TCRbeta repertoires that made up the dataset. The repertoires were made available in a free public database intended to serve as a resource for research on the immune response to SARS-CoV-2. Samples were obtained from the ongoing ImmuneRACE study (first 160 participants) and from 950 to 1,500 subjects provided by 6 global collaborators. A de-identified subject ID, COVID-19 status, age in years and sex were almost always included in the sample metadata. HLA class I and class II types, where available, came from metadata supplied by the sample provider rather than from assay-based typing. General study outcomes and caveats: Clinical and demographic metadata were provided uncurated, with the amount varying by source and participant.

As concerns this clone: Its antigen remains unidentified. One base away there is no much larger clone; base qualities are not given.

TCRbeta CDR3 regions were amplified from genomic DNA using the immunoSEQ Assay, a bias-controlled multiplex PCR. Regarding the original processing steps: Nucleated cell counts per sample were estimated from amplification of reference gene primers within the assay. Sequence reads were collapsed and filtered to measure the absolute abundance of every unique TCRbeta CDR3 rearrangement. For each sample, productive Simpson clonality was calculated by taking the square root of Simpson's diversity index across productive rearrangements. Sourced from immuneACCESS, this table was stored by TCRdb with only in-frame sequences that have V and J called. A share of the clones is absent; for the studies checked, an unresolved V gene accounts for under half, and the remainder has no known explanation. The D gene and trimming were derived from the DNA, and the V and J assignments and clone size from that table. This sample has over 150,000 clones in its table, and about 86% of those were observed once. The biggest ten clones account for about 11% of the sample.

Collaborating institutions collected whole blood in K2EDTA tubes following their own protocols. For TCRbeta analysis, collaborators shipped samples in one of three forms: frozen whole blood, isolated PBMCs, or DNA extracted from either of those sample types. Relative to germline, V is 0 bases shorter and J is 4 bases shorter, with 19 bases between their ends. Spanning cysteine to phenylalanine, the CDR3 consists of 18 amino acids. Just CDR3 DNA is preserved here, 54 bases in frame from base 1. The germline V gene provides CDR1 SGDLS and CDR2 YYNGEE. The source is a man in his 70s with active or convalescent COVID-19. This sequence uses TRBV9 and TRBJ1-4; no D gene call is confident. The material sequenced was peripheral blood. The sequenced DNA is TGTGCCAGCAGCGTAGGGGAAAGACGAGGAGGGATTAATGAAAAACTGTTTTTT. Its amino acids are CASSVGERRGGINEKLFF.